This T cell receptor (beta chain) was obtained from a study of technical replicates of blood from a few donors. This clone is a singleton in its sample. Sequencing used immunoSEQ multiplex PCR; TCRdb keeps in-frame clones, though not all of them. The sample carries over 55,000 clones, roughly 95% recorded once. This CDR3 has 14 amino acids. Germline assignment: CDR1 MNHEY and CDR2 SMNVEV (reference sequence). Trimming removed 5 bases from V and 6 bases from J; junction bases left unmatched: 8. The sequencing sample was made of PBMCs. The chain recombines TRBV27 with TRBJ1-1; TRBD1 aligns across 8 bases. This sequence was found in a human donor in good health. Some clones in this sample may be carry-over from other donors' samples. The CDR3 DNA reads TGTGCCAGCAGTGAAGGACAGGGTAGTGCTGAAGCTTTCTTT. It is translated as CASSEGQGSAEAFF.